The clone carrying this T cell receptor beta chain has ten or more counts. The antigen is not known. This sample stems from a study of regulatory T cells in long-lasting Graves disease. CDR1 is KGHSH and CDR2 is LQKENI in the germline V gene. Trimming shortened V by 3 bases and J by 5 bases, and 8 bases separated the two germline ends. The CDR3 is 12 amino acids. Findings of the study overall: Clonotypes that were public and shared totalled roughly 3,000 in persistent patients versus roughly 1,000 in new patients. With persistent disease, TRBV28, TRBJ1-2 and TRBJ2-5 were the favored segments.

The time point denotes: newly diagnosed GD, antithyroid drugs for less than 3 months. Extracted PBMC RNA gave rise to the TCR library. In building TCR beta libraries, iRepertoire HTBI primers were used together with Arm-PCR of CDR3 regions. TCRdb reanalysed the multiplex PCR reads using MiXCR and keeps one entry per CDR3 protein. The table has roughly 420,000 distinct CDR3 sequences, about 16% seen once. The chain couples TRBV18 to TRBJ2-7, with D unresolved. The specimen comprised peripheral blood mononuclear cells (PBMCs), sampled at new diagnosis, from a patient treated with antithyroid drugs. This TCR was recovered from a female donor with Graves disease. Here the CDR3 DNA reads TGTGCCAGCTCACCTACCACGGACGAGCAGTACTTC. It yields the protein CASSPTTDEQYF.